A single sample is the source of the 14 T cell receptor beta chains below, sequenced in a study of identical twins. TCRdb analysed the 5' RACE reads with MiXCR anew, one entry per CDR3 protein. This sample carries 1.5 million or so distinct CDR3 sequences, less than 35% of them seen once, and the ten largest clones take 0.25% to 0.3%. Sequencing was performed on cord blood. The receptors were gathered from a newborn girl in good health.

CDR3 nucleotide sequence: TGCAGTGCTAGAGATCTCAGCGGGAGCCTAGATGAGCAGTTCTTC. Residues: CSARDLSGSLDEQFF. The chain carries TRBV20-1 and TRBJ2-7; 8 bases agree with TRBD2. The end of the DNA fits TRBJ2-1 better, so the J call may be wrong. The CDR3 loop spans 15 amino acids. CDR1 and CDR2 from the germline V gene are DFQATT and SNEGSKA (reference sequence).

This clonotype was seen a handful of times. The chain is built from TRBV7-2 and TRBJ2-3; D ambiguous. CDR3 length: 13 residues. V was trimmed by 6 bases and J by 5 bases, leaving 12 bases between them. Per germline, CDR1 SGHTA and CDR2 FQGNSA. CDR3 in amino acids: CASRGFSRDTQYF. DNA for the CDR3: TGTGCCAGCAGGGGATTTTCTAGAGATACGCAGTATTTT.

CDR3 coding DNA: TGTGCCAGCAGCTTAGCGGGGTGGTCTGGAAACACCATATATTTT. Translation: CASSLAGWSGNTIYF. The chain is built from TRBV7-6 and TRBJ1-3; D gene ambiguous. Germline values: CDR1 SGHVS, CDR2 FNYEAQ. The CDR3 has 15 amino acids. Trimming removed 0 bases from V and 1 base from J, with 7 bases in between.

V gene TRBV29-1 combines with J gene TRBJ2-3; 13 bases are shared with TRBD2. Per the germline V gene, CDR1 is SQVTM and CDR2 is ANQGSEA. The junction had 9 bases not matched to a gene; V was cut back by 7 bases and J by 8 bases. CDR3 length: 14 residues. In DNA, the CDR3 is TGCAGCGCCCCGGGGGGACTAGCGGGGCGTACGCAGTATTTT. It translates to CSAPGGLAGRTQYF.

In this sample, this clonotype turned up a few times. The CDR3 sequence is CASSGTEGEKLFF. DNA for the CDR3: TGTGCCAGCAGTGGGACAGAGGGTGAAAAACTGTTTTTT. This chain joins TRBV12-3 or TRBV12-4 and TRBJ1-4, with 7 bases that match TRBD1. Losses at the gene ends were 5 bases for V and 7 bases for J; bases not matched to a gene: 4. The CDR3 is 13 residues long.

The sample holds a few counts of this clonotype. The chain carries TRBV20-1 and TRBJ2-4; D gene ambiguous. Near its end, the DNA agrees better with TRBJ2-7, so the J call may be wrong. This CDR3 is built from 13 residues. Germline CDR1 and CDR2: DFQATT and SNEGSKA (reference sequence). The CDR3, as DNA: TGCAGTGCTAGGTCGTCCAGGACCTACGAGCAGTACTTC. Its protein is CSARSSRTYEQYF.

The CDR3 nucleotides are TGTGCCAGCAGCTTGTGGCAGGCTAGCACAGATACGCAGTATTTT. Protein sequence: CASSLWQASTDTQYF. J is TRBJ2-3 and V is TRBV5-4; unclear D gene. V lost 1 base and J 0 bases, leaving 9 bases between the germline ends. Germline lookup yields CDR1 SGHNT and CDR2 YYREEE (reference sequence). The CDR3 runs to 15 residues.

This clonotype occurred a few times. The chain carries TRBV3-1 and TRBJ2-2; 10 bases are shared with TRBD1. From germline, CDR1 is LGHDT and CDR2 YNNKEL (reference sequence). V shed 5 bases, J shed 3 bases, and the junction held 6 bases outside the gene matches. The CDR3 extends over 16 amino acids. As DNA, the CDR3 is TGTGCCAGCAGCTTCTACGGGACAGGGGACACCGGGGAGCTGTTTTTT. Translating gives CASSFYGTGDTGELFF.

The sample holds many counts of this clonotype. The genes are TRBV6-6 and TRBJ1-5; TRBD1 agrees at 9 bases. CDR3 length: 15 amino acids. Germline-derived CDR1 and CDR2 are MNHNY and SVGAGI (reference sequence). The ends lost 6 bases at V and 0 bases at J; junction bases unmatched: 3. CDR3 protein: CASRRTGVSNQPQHF. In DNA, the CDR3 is TGTGCCAGCAGAAGGACAGGGGTTAGCAATCAGCCCCAGCATTTT.

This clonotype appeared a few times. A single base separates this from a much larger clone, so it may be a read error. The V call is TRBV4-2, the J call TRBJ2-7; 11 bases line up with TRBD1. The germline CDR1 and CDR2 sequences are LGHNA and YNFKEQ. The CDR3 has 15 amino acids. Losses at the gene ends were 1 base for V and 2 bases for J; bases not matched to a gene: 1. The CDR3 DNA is TGTGCCAGCAGCCAAGGGACAGGGGGCACCTACGAGCAGTACTTC. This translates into CASSQGTGGTYEQYF.

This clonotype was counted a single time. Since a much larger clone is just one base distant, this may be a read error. CDR3 amino acids: CASSRGEGETQYF. The CDR3 DNA reads TGTGCCAGCAGCCGAGGGGAAGGAGAGACCCAGTACTTC. The chain links TRBV4-2 to TRBJ2-4; D possibly matches TRBD1 or TRBD2 (5 bases each). The DNA end is a closer match to TRBJ2-5, so the J assignment may be wrong. The germline V gene has CDR1 LGHNA and CDR2 YNFKEQ. This CDR3 contains 13 residues.

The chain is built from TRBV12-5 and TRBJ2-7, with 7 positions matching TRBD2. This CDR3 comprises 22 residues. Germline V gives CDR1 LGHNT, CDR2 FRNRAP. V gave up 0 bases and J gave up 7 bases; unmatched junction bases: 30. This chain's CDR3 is CASGLVPIGLAGVNEGSVEQYF. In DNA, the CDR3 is TGTGCTAGTGGTTTGGTACCAATTGGACTGGCGGGAGTAAATGAGGGCTCAGTTGAGCAGTACTTC.

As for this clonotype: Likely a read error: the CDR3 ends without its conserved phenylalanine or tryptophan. DNA for the CDR3: TGCAGCGTTGAAGTTGGGACAGGGGGTAACGAGCAGTACCTC. The encoded protein is CSVEVGTGGNEQYL. The chain uses TRBV29-1 and TRBJ2-7; TRBD1 matches at 11 bases. The V segment lost 1 base and the J segment 5 bases; nucleotides outside the gene matches: 4. Per the germline V gene, CDR1 is SQVTM and CDR2 is ANQGSEA. This CDR3 contains 14 residues.

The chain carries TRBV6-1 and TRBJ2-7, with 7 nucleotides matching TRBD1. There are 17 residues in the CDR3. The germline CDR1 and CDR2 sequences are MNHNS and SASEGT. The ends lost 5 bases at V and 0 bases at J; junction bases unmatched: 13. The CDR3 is CASSPTGFGLSSYEQYF. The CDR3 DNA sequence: TGTGCCAGCAGTCCGACAGGGTTTGGCTTAAGCTCCTACGAGCAGTACTTC.